This TCR beta chain originates from a study of blood T cell repertoires in COVID-19. Study as a whole: Acute-phase and convalescent COVID-19 samples originated in the United States, Italy and Spain.

Sequencing used immunoSEQ multiplex PCR; TCRdb keeps in-frame clones, though not all of them. The sample has some 180,000 clones, 88% seen once. This CDR3 has 15 residues. With 6 bases removed from V and 0 bases from J, the gap between germline ends came to 9 bases. CDR1 is MNHNY, CDR2 SVGAGI, per germline (reference sequence). Sequenced sample: peripheral blood. This receptor was obtained from a man aged 40-49 years with active or convalescent COVID-19. This chain uses TRBV6-6 with TRBJ1-6; D remains unclear. The CDR3 DNA reads as TGTGCCAGCAGCCCTATCTCCTCCTATAATTCACCCCTCCACTTT. Residues: CASSPISSYNSPLHF.